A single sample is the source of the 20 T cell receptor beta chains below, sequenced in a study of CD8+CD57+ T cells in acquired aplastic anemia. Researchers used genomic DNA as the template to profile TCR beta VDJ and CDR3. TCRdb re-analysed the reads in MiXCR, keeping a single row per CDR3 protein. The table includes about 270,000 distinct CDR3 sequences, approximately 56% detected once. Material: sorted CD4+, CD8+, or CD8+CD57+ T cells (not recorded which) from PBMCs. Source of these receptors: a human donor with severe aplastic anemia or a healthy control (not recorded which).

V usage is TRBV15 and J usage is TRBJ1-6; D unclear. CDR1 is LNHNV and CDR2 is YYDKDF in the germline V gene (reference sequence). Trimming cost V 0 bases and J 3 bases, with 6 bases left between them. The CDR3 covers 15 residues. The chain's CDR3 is CATSREAVYNSPLHF. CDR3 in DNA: TGTGCCACCAGCAGAGAGGCAGTCTATAATTCACCCCTCCACTTT.

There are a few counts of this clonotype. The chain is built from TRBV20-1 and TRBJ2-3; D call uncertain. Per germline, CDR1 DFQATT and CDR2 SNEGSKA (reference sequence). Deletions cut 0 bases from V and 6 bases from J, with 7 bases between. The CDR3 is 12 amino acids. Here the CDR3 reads CSARERMDTQYF. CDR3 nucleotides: TGCAGTGCTAGAGAGCGGATGGATACGCAGTATTTT.

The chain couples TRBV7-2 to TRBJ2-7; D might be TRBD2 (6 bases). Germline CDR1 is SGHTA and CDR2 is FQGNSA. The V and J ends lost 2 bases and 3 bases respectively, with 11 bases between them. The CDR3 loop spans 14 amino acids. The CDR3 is CASSLSGGNYEQYF. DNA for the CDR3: TGTGCCAGCAGCTTATCCGGGGGAAACTACGAGCAGTACTTC.

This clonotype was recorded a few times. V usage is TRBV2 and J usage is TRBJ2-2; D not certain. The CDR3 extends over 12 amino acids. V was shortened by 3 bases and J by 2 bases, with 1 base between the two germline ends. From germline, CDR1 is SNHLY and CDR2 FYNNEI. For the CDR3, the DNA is TGTGCCAGCAGTGATAACACCGGGGAGCTGTTTTTT. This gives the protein CASSDNTGELFF.

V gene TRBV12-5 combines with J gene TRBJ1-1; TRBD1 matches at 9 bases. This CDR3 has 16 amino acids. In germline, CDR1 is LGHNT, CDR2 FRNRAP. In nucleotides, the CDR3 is TGTGCCAGCAGTTCCTTCTACACAGGGGGCGTCGGTGAAGCTTTCTTT. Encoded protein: CASSSFYTGGVGEAFF.

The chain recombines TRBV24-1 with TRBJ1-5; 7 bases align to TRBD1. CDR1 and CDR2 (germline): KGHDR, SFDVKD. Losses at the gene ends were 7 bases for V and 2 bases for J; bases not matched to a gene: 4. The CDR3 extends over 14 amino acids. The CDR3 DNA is TGTGCCACCAGCAGGGGGGACGGCAATCAGCCCCAGCATTTT. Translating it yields CATSRGDGNQPQHF.

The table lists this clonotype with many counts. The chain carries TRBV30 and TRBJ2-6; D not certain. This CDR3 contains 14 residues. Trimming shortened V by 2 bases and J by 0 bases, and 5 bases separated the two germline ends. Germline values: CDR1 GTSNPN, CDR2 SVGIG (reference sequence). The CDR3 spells CAWSTGSGANVLTF. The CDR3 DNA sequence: TGTGCCTGGAGTACGGGCTCTGGGGCCAACGTCCTGACTTTC.

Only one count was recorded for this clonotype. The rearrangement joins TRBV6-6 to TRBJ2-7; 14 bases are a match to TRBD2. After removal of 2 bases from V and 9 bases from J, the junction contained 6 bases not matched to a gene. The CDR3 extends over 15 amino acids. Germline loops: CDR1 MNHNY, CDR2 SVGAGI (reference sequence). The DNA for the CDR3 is TGTGCCAGCAGTTACGGGACTAGCGGGAGTGGGGGGCAGTACTTC. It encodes CASSYGTSGSGGQYF.

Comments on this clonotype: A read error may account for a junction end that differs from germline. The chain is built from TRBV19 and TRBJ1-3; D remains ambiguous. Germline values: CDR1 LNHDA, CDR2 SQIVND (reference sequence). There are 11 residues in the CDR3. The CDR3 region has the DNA TGTGTCAACCACTCTGGGAACACCATATATTTT. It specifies CVNHSGNTIYF.

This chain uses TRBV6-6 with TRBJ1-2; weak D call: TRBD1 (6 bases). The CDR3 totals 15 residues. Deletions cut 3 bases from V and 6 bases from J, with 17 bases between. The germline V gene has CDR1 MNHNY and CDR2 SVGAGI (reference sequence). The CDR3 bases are TGTGCCAGCAGTTATGGGGGCCGACGGTTCGATGGCTACACCTTC. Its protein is CASSYGGRRFDGYTF.

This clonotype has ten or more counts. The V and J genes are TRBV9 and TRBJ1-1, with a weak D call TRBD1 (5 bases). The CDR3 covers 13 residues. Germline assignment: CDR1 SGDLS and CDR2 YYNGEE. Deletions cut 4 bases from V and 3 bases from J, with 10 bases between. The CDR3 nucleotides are TGTGCCAGCAGCCCCTTGGGGGACACTGAAGCTTTCTTT. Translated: CASSPLGDTEAFF. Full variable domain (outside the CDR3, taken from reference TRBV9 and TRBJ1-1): DSGVTQTPKHLITATGQRVTLRCSPRSGDLSVYWYQQSLDQGLQFLIQYYNGEERAKGNILERFSAQQFPDLHSELNLSSLELGDSALYFCASSPLGDTEAFFGQGTRLTVV.

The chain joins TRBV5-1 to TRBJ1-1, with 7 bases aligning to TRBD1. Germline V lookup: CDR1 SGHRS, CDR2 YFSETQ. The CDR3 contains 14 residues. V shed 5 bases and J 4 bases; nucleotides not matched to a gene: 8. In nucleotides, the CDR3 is TGCGCCAGCAGGCGGGACAGTTTAAGCACTGAAGCTTTCTTT. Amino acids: CASRRDSLSTEAFF.

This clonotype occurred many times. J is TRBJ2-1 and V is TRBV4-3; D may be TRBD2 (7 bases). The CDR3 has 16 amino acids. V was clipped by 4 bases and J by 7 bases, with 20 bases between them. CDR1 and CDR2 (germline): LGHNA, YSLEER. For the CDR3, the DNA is TGCGCCAGCAGCCCTATGGGGGGGGGCCCGCGGAATGAGCAGTTCTTC. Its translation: CASSPMGGGPRNEQFF.

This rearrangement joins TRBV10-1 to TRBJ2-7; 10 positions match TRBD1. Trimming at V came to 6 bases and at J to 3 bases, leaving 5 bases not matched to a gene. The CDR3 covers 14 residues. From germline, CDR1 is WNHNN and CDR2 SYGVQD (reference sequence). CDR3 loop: CASSRGQGFYEQYF. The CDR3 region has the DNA TGCGCCAGCAGCAGGGGACAGGGGTTCTACGAGCAGTACTTC.

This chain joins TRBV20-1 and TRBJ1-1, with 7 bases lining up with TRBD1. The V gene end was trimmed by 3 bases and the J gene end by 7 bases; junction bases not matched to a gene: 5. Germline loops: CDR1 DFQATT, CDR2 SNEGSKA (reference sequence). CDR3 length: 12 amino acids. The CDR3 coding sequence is TGCAGTGCTAGGCCACAGGGGTTTGAAGCTTTCTTT. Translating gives CSARPQGFEAFF.

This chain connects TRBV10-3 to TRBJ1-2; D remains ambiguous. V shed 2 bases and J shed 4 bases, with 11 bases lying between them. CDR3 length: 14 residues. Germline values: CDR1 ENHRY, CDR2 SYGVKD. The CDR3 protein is CAISEGDNRYGYTF. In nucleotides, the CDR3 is TGTGCCATCAGTGAGGGTGACAATCGCTATGGCTACACCTTC.

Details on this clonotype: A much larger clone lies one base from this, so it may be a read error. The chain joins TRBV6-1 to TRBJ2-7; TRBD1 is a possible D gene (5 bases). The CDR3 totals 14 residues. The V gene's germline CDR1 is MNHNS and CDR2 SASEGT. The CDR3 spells CASSDWGGSYGQYF. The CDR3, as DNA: TGTGCCAGCAGTGATTGGGGCGGCTCCTACGGGCAGTACTTC.

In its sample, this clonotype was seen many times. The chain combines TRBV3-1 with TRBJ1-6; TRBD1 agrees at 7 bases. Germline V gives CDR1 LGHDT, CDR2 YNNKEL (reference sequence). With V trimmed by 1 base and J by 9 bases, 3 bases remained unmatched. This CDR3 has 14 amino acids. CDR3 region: CASSQARGFSPLHF. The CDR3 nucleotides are TGTGCCAGCAGCCAAGCCAGGGGGTTTTCACCCCTCCACTTT.

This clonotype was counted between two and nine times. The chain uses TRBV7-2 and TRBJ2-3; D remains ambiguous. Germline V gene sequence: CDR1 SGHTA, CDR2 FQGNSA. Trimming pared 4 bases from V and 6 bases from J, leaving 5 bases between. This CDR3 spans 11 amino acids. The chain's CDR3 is CASSSRDTQYF. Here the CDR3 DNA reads TGTGCCAGCAGCTCACGGGATACGCAGTATTTT.

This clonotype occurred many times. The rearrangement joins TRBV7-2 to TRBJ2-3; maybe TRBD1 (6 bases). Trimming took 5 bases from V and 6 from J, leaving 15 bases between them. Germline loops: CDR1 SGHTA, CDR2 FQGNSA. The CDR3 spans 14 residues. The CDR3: CASSRGPGEDTQYF. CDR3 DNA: TGTGCCAGCAGCCGAGGTCCAGGGGAGGATACGCAGTATTTT.